This T cell receptor beta chain was captured by sequencing in a study of cytomegalovirus exposure and HLA in healthy donors. Worth noting for this clone: The antigen is unknown.

Regarding the study as a whole: Common viral pathogens (according to a later analysis) appeared linked to several of the most significant clusters. The authors enumerated some 160 TCR beta chains as linked to cytomegalovirus.

Use of 60 Vbeta and 13 Jbeta primers characterized the PCR. Method: immunoSEQ multiplex PCR; TCRdb's copy keeps in-frame clones and lacks some. The table lists 120,000 or so clones, around 74% of them singletons. Losses at the gene ends were 3 bases for V and 0 bases for J; bases not matched to a gene: 2. The CDR3 is 14 amino acids. CDR1 SGHVS and CDR2 FQNEAQ come from the germline V gene. This chain uses TRBV7-8 with TRBJ2-7; 7 positions match TRBD1. The sequenced sample was PBMCs. The source is a man between 60 and 75 years old in good health and CMV-seropositive. The CDR3 protein is CASSFRDSSYEQYF. CDR3 bases: TGTGCCAGCAGCTTCCGGGACAGCTCCTACGAGCAGTACTTC. Based on the CDR3 plus reference TRBV7-8 and TRBJ2-7, the full variable domain is GAGVSQSPRYKVAKRGQDVALRCDPISGHVSLFWYQQALGQGPEFLTYFQNEAQLDKSGLPSDRFFAERPEGSVSTLKIQRTQQEDSAVYLCASSFRDSSYEQYFGPGTRLTVT.